The 18 T cell receptor beta chains below all came from one sample that was sequenced in a study of tumor and adjacent non-tumor tissue in lung cancer. A modified ARM-PCR protocol with three rounds of nested PCR amplified TCRbeta. TCRdb called the multiplex PCR reads again in MiXCR, with one record for every CDR3 protein. The sample holds 84,000 or so distinct CDR3 sequences, roughly 62% seen once. RNA was extracted from bulk tissue without any cell sorting. The sample consisted of lung tumor tissue. The origin of the receptors is a man between 65 and 85 years old with non-small cell lung cancer.

As to this clonotype: One base away lies a much larger clone, so this may be a sequencing read error. This chain links TRBV5-4 with TRBJ2-2, with D perhaps being TRBD1 or TRBD2 (6 bases each). This CDR3 is 17 amino acids long. With 4 bases removed from V and 7 bases from J, the gap between germline ends came to 23 bases. Germline V lookup: CDR1 SGHNT, CDR2 YYREEE (reference sequence). The CDR3 DNA is TGTGCCAGCAGCCCGCCATTGCAGGGGCGGAGGGTCGGGGAGCTGTTTTTT. Its translation: CASSPPLQGRRVGELFF.

As regards this clonotype: One base away lies a much larger clone, so this may be a sequencing read error. This chain links TRBV7-8 with TRBJ1-1; D gene uncertain. The V gene lost 6 bases and the J gene lost 0 bases, with 11 bases spanning the gap. CDR3 length: 14 amino acids. The germline CDR1 and CDR2 sequences are SGHVS and FQNEAQ. The CDR3 nucleotides read TGTGCCAGCAGAGGTCTCTCAATGAACACTGAAGCTTTCTTT. It yields the protein CASRGLSMNTEAFF.

At least ten counts were recorded for this clonotype. The chain links TRBV12-3 or TRBV12-4 to TRBJ1-4; no clear D. This CDR3 contains 14 residues. V was clipped by 3 bases and J by 4 bases, with 9 bases between them. This CDR3 reads CASSLRRSNEKLFF. The CDR3 bases are TGTGCCAGCAGTTTGAGACGGAGTAATGAAAAACTGTTTTTT.

In the case of this clonotype: With a much larger clone just one base away, this may be a read error. The chain is built from TRBV7-9 and TRBJ2-3, with D uncertain. Germline CDR1 and CDR2: SEHNR and FQNEAQ (reference sequence). The CDR3 is made up of 12 amino acids. The CDR3 sequence: CASGLLVKPQYF. CDR3 nucleotides: TGTGCCAGCGGCTTATTGGTCAAGCCGCAGTATTTT.

This clonotype was seen only a few times. DNA of the CDR3: TGCGCCAGCAGTAGCGCCGGGACTAGCGGGGGGACCCAGTACTTC. It translates to CASSSAGTSGGTQYF. The chain is built from TRBV10-1 and TRBJ2-5; 14 bases line up with TRBD2. The CDR3 loop spans 15 amino acids. V was clipped by 5 bases and J by 7 bases; unmatched bases: 6. The germline gives CDR1 WNHNN, CDR2 SYGVQD (reference sequence).

About this clonotype: A much larger clone is a single base away; this may be a read error. The chain carries TRBV12-3 or TRBV12-4 and TRBJ2-1; TRBD2 matches 10 bases. This CDR3 has 18 residues. V lost 2 bases and J lost 2; bases outside the gene matches: 9. The CDR3 DNA reads as TGTGCCAGCAGTTTACTATCCAGAGCGGGAGGGCCCTACAATGAGCAGTTCTTC. It encodes CASSLLSRAGGPYNEQFF.

Ten or more counts support this clonotype. The genes are TRBV5-6 and TRBJ1-4; 7 bases fit TRBD1. V lost 2 bases and J lost 4; bases outside the gene matches: 2. CDR3 length: 14 amino acids. Looked up from germline, CDR1 is SGHDT and CDR2 is YYEEEE. The CDR3 DNA is TGTGCCAGCAGCTTTGGGACAGTTAATGAAAAACTGTTTTTT. Translated, it gives CASSFGTVNEKLFF. Combining the CDR3 with reference TRBV5-6 and TRBJ1-4 gives the whole variable domain DAGVTQSPTHLIKTRGQQVTLRCSPKSGHDTVSWYQQALGQGPQFIFQYYEEEERQRGNFPDRFSGHQFPNYSSELNVNALLLGDSALYLCASSFGTVNEKLFFGSGTQLSVL.

Notes on this clonotype: A much larger clone differs from this one at a single base, so this may be a read error. The V call is TRBV5-6, the J call TRBJ2-7; D uncertain. Germline lookup yields CDR1 SGHDT and CDR2 YYEEEE. V lost 4 bases and J 3 bases, leaving 20 bases between the germline ends. The CDR3 sequence is 16 residues long. CDR3 nucleotides: TGTGCCAGCAGCCTTGGCCCCCCAGTAAACGGCTACGAGCAGTACTTC. Translation gives CASSLGPPVNGYEQYF.

The V gene is TRBV6-5, the J gene TRBJ2-1; TRBD2 matches at 8 bases. In germline, CDR1 is MNHEY, CDR2 SVGAGI. J gave up 8 bases and V 4 bases, and 16 bases lay outside the gene matches. The CDR3 runs 17 residues. CDR3: CASSSPSLSGSDHEQFF. CDR3 sequence (DNA): TGTGCCAGCAGTTCTCCTAGTCTGAGCGGGAGCGACCATGAGCAGTTCTTC.

This clonotype occurred once. The chain is built from TRBV14 and TRBJ2-7, with 7 positions matching TRBD1. The V gene end was trimmed by 9 bases and the J gene end by 4 bases; junction bases not matched to a gene: 12. Germline CDR1 reads SGHDN; CDR2 reads FVKESK. The CDR3 has 14 amino acids. CDR3 sequence (DNA): TGTGCCAGTATCCAACAGGGGTGTTGGTACGAGCAGTACTTC. It is translated as CASIQQGCWYEQYF. The full variable domain, its missing parts supplied by reference TRBV14 and TRBJ2-7, is EAGVTQFPSHSVIEKGQTVTLRCDPISGHDNLYWYRRVMGKEIKFLLHFVKESKQDESGMPNNRFLAERTGGTYSTLKVQPAELEDSGVYFCASIQQGCWYEQYFGPGTRLTVT.

V and J are TRBV4-2 and TRBJ2-1; 9 bases fit TRBD1. This CDR3 comprises 17 residues. V gave up 3 bases and J gave up 14 bases; unmatched junction bases: 20. Germline V gene lookup returns CDR1 LGHNA and CDR2 YNFKEQ. Here the CDR3 reads CASSHNAGTGFYNEEFF. In DNA form, the CDR3 reads TGTGCCAGCAGCCATAACGCCGGGACAGGGTTCTACAACGAGGAGTTCTTC.

This clonotype was found a few times. The conserved final phenylalanine or tryptophan is absent from the CDR3, which likely points to a read error. The rearrangement links TRBV20-1 to TRBJ2-1; 9 nucleotides agree with TRBD2. CDR1 and CDR2 (germline): DFQATT, SNEGSKA (reference sequence). V lost 0 bases and J lost 9; bases outside the gene matches: 12. The CDR3 sequence is 16 residues long. DNA for the CDR3: TGCAGTGCTAGAGATCATTCTAGCGGGGTTGGGGGTGAGCAGTTCTTA. This gives the protein CSARDHSSGVGGEQFL.

The genes are TRBV5-1 and TRBJ2-5, with 7 positions matching TRBD1. CDR3 length: 13 amino acids. Germline assignment: CDR1 SGHRS and CDR2 YFSETQ. J gave up 2 bases and V 7 bases, and 5 bases lay outside the gene matches. As DNA, the CDR3 is TGCGCCAGCGTCAAGGGGGCGCAAGAGACCCAGTACTTC. Residues: CASVKGAQETQYF.

This clonotype appeared a few times. A single base separates this from a much larger clone, so it may be a read error. V gene TRBV5-4 combines with J gene TRBJ2-2; D possibly matches TRBD1 or TRBD2 (6 bases each). This CDR3 is built from 14 residues. Germline CDR1 SGHNT, CDR2 YYREEE (reference sequence). The CDR3, as DNA: TGTGCCAGCAGCTTTCCGGGGGCGGCCGGGGAGCTGTCTTTT. Translating it yields CASSFPGAAGELSF.

This clonotype has a handful of counts. Germline is not matched at one junction end, which may reflect a read error. V and J are TRBV24-1 and TRBJ1-1; D is undetermined. This CDR3 has 12 amino acids. Germline V gene sequence: CDR1 KGHDR, CDR2 SFDVKD. The DNA of the CDR3 is TGTGTCACCAGTGAGCCGGGCACTGAAGCTTTCTTT. This encodes CVTSEPGTEAFF.

This clonotype came up many times. The chain uses TRBV6-5 and TRBJ1-5; D call uncertain. Germline V lookup: CDR1 MNHEY, CDR2 SVGAGI. CDR3 length: 19 residues. Between the trimmed V and J ends, which lost 7 bases and 0 bases, there was a span of 25 bases. The CDR3: CASTKRPPGQTYSNQPQHF. Written as DNA, the CDR3 is TGTGCCAGCACAAAAAGGCCGCCCGGGCAGACTTATAGCAATCAGCCCCAGCATTTT.

This CDR3 is CASRPGSGDYEPYF. The CDR3, as DNA: TGCGCCAGCAGACCCGGGAGTGGTGATTACGAACCGTACTTC. The chain uses TRBV10-2 and TRBJ2-7, with D perhaps TRBD2 (6 bases). With 6 bases removed from V and 12 bases from J, the gap between germline ends came to 24 bases. Germline lookup yields CDR1 WSHSY and CDR2 SAAADI. The CDR3 has 14 residues.

This clonotype occurred a few times. Germline is not matched at one junction end, which may reflect a read error. This chain connects TRBV11-2 to TRBJ2-3, with D possibly matching TRBD2 (5 bases). Germline CDR1 SGHAT, CDR2 FQNNGV. The CDR3 has 17 amino acids. CDR3 residues: CASSLDLSGSSTDTQYF. The CDR3 DNA follows: TGTGCCAGCAGCTTAGATCTAAGCGGATCTAGCACGGATACGCAGTATTTT.